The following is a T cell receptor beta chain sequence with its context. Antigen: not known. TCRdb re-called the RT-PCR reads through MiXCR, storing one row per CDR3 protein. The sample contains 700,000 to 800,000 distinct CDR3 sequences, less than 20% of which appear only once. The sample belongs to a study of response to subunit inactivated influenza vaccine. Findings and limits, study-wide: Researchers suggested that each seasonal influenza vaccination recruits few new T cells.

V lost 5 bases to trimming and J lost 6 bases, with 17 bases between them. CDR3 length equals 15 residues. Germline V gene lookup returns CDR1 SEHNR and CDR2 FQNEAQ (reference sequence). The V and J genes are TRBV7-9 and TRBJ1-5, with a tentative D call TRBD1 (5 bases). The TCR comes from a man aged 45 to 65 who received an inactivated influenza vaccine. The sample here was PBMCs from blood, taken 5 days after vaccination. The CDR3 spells CASSRTGRDGQPQHF. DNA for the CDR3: TGTGCCAGCAGCAGAACGGGCAGGGACGGTCAGCCCCAGCATTTT.